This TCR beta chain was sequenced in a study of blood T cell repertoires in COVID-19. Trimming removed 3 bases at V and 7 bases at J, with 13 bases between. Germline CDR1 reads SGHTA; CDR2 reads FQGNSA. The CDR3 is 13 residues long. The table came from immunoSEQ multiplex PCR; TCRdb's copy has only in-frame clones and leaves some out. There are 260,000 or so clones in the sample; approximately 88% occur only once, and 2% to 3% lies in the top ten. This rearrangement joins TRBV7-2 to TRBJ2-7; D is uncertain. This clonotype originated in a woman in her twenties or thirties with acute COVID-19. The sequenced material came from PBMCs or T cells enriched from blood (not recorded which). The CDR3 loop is CASSFAPAEEQYF. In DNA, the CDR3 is TGTGCCAGCAGCTTTGCCCCGGCGGAGGAGCAGTACTTC.